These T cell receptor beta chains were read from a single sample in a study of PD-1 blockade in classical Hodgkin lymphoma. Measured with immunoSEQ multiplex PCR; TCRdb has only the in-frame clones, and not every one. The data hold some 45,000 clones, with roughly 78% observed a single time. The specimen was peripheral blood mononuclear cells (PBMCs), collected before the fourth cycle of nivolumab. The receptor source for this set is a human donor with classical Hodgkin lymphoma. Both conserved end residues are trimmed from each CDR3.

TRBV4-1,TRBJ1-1,ASSQERGTEAF
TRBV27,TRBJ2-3,ASSPLTSGGADTQY
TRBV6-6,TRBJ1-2,ASTGEYNYGYT
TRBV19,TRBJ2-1,ASAQRGTSGFNEQF
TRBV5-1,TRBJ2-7,ASQEQDNYEQY
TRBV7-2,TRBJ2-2,ASSLARVGTGELF
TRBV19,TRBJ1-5,ASTRGNSNQPQH
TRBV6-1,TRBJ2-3,ASSVSMFWGSTDTQY
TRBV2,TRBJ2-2,ASSPRQGNTGELF
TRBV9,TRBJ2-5,ASSVEGLAGVQETQY
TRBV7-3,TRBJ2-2,ASSGQSTGELF
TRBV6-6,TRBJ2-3,ASSGRQTSTDTQY
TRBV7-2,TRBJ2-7,ASSRAPTGSQQY
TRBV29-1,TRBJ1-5,SARGGQGQPQH
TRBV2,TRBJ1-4,ASSEGQGANKLF